What follows is one T cell receptor beta chain and its context. In germline, CDR1 is SQVTM, CDR2 ANQGSEA. There are 11 residues in the CDR3. V lost 7 bases and J 1 base, leaving 7 bases between the germline ends. As defined, naive CD8 cells were CD45RO-negative and positively selected for CCR7, with terminally differentiated effector memory CD45RA+ cells excluded. Over several immunoSEQ plates, each subset's genomic DNA was distributed in even portions. Measured with immunoSEQ multiplex PCR; TCRdb has only the in-frame clones, and not every one. The sample includes roughly 2 million clones, approximately 95% of them seen just once. The sample is drawn from a study of shared clonotypes between healthy human individuals. For the study at large: The study used three CD4 naive, three CD4 memory, two CD8 naive and one CD8 memory plate per donor.

The receptor's source is a man aged 18 to 35 in good health. The chain couples TRBV29-1 to TRBJ1-1, with D hard to call. Sample: naive CD8+ T cells sorted from blood. CDR3: CSGESNTEAFF. The CDR3 DNA follows: TGCAGCGGGGAATCGAACACTGAAGCTTTCTTT.